The 28 T cell receptor beta chains listed next were all sequenced from one sample in a study of blood T cell repertoires in COVID-19. Clones were sequenced by immunoSEQ multiplex PCR, and TCRdb holds only the in-frame ones, with some missing. The sample yields a few hundred thousand clones, approximately 90% seen once. Sequenced material: peripheral blood. The receptors here all came from a man aged 60 to 69 who had recovered from COVID-19.

The genes are TRBV2 and TRBJ1-2; the match to TRBD1 covers 12 bases. The CDR3 loop spans 15 amino acids. Trimming at V came to 4 bases and at J to 4 bases, leaving 4 bases not matched to a gene. Germline-derived CDR1 and CDR2 are SNHLY and FYNNEI. In DNA, the CDR3 is TGTGCCAGCAGTGGGGGACAGGGGGCCGGCTATGGCTACACCTTC. This codes for CASSGGQGAGYGYTF.

The gene calls are TRBV27 and TRBJ2-5, with 9 bases fitting TRBD2. The length of the CDR3 is 15 residues. Germline assignment: CDR1 MNHEY and CDR2 SMNVEV (reference sequence). V lost 1 base, J lost 6 bases, and 6 bases stayed unmatched. The CDR3 DNA reads TGTGCCAGCAGTTTATTGGCGGGGGGGGTCAAGACCCAGTACTTC. Its protein is CASSLLAGGVKTQYF.

The chain links TRBV4-1 to TRBJ2-7; maybe TRBD1 (6 bases). This CDR3 has 16 residues. In germline, CDR1 is MGHRA, CDR2 YSYEKL. V was clipped by 0 bases and J by 5 bases, with 17 bases between them. CDR3 region: CASSQEGTLFLNEQYF. The CDR3 nucleotides read TGCGCCAGCAGCCAAGAGGGGACATTGTTCCTTAACGAGCAGTACTTC.

The V call is TRBV7-6, the J call TRBJ1-1; a weak D match, TRBD1 (6 bases). CDR1 is SGHVS, CDR2 FNYEAQ, per germline. CDR3 length equals 15 residues. V lost 4 bases and J lost 1, with 13 bases in between. CDR3 sequence (DNA): TGTGCCAGCAGCTCGTCGGGACACGCGAACACTGAAGCTTTCTTT. Encoded protein: CASSSSGHANTEAFF.

The gene calls are TRBV27 and TRBJ2-7; no firm D call. V lost 6 bases, J lost 2 bases, and 11 bases lay in between. Per germline, CDR1 MNHEY and CDR2 SMNVEV (reference sequence). This CDR3 region has 13 residues. This chain's CDR3 is CASRRTAAYEQYF. The CDR3 coding sequence is TGTGCCAGCAGACGAACAGCAGCCTACGAGCAGTACTTC.

This clone was picked up one time. The rearrangement uses TRBV9 and TRBJ2-1; perhaps TRBD1 as D (6 bases). With 3 bases removed from V and 0 bases from J, the gap between germline ends came to 10 bases. This CDR3 comprises 15 residues. Germline V gene data show CDR1 as SGDLS and CDR2 as YYNGEE. CDR3 DNA: TGTGCCAGCAGCGCCAGGACAGTCTCCTACAATGAGCAGTTCTTC. It translates to CASSARTVSYNEQFF.

The chain couples TRBV5-1 to TRBJ2-7, with 11 bases matching TRBD2. Trimming at V came to 6 bases and at J to 1 base, leaving 3 bases not matched to a gene. The germline gives CDR1 SGHRS, CDR2 YFSETQ. There are 14 residues in the CDR3. The CDR3 bases are TGCGCCAGCAACCTAGCGGGGGGATCCTACGAGCAGTACTTC. Translation: CASNLAGGSYEQYF.

This clone was counted ten times or more. This chain connects TRBV5-4 to TRBJ1-2; 9 positions agree with TRBD1. J was trimmed by 6 bases and V by 4 bases; bases with no gene match: 10. Germline values: CDR1 SGHNT, CDR2 YYREEE (reference sequence). This CDR3 spans 15 amino acids. CDR3 amino acids: CASSRHQDRGDGYTF. CDR3 nucleotide sequence: TGTGCCAGCAGCCGTCACCAGGACAGGGGTGATGGCTACACCTTC.

The chain is built from TRBV7-8 and TRBJ1-1; D gene unclear. V was shortened by 2 bases and J by 0 bases, with 10 bases between the two germline ends. This CDR3 spans 15 amino acids. Per the germline V gene, CDR1 is SGHVS and CDR2 is FQNEAQ. The CDR3 DNA reads TGTGCCAGCAGCTTAAGACCGACAATGAACACTGAAGCTTTCTTT. This codes for CASSLRPTMNTEAFF.

This chain joins TRBV29-1 and TRBJ2-2; possible D gene TRBD1, 6 bases. The germline V gene encodes CDR1 SQVTM and CDR2 ANQGSEA. The ends were cut back, 3 bases at V and 5 bases at J, with 10 bases in the middle. The CDR3 contains 13 residues. In nucleotides, the CDR3 is TGCAGCGTTGACAGGGGCTTTACCGGGGAGCTGTTTTTT. Protein sequence: CSVDRGFTGELFF.

V usage is TRBV6-5 and J usage is TRBJ2-7, with TRBD1 identical over 9 bases. The trim removed 11 bases at V and 0 bases at J, leaving 8 bases unmatched. Per the germline V gene, CDR1 is MNHEY and CDR2 is SVGAGI. This CDR3 is built from 14 residues. CDR3 coding DNA: TGTGCCGGACAGGGGTCGGTTAGCTCCTACGAGCAGTACTTC. This sequence encodes CAGQGSVSSYEQYF.

The J gene is TRBJ1-1, the V gene TRBV24-1; D might be TRBD1 (5 bases). Germline lookup yields CDR1 KGHDR and CDR2 SFDVKD. The CDR3 is 18 amino acids. V shed 4 bases and J shed 10 bases, with 30 bases lying between them. CDR3 DNA: TGTGCCACCAGTGACGCGCCCCCAGGGCCCCCGGTTTTTTACGTAGCTTTCTTT. Its protein product is CATSDAPPGPPVFYVAFF.

This chain uses TRBV11-2 with TRBJ2-2; 7 bases line up with TRBD1. Germline CDR1 SGHAT, CDR2 FQNNGV. The length of the CDR3 is 16 residues. Trimming took 4 bases from V and 7 from J; bases not matched to a gene: 12. The CDR3 reads CASSYLAGGINGELFF. The CDR3 DNA sequence: TGTGCCAGCAGCTACCTCGCAGGGGGTATTAACGGGGAGCTGTTTTTT.

The chain is built from TRBV4-2 and TRBJ1-5; D is uncertain. From germline, CDR1 is LGHNA and CDR2 YNFKEQ. CDR3 length: 16 amino acids. The V gene lost 0 bases and the J gene lost 0 bases, with 9 bases spanning the gap. The CDR3 coding sequence is TGTGCCAGCAGCCAAGAACCGGGTTATAGCAATCAGCCCCAGCATTTT. This translates into CASSQEPGYSNQPQHF.

This clone was observed a few times. CDR3 loop: CASSRAPGGETQYF. For the CDR3, the DNA is TGTGCCAGCAGCCGCGCCCCCGGCGGAGAGACCCAGTACTTC. The gene calls are TRBV5-8 and TRBJ2-5; D unclear. The germline V gene has CDR1 SGHTS and CDR2 YDEGEE. V was clipped by 4 bases and J by 4 bases, with 14 bases between them. There are 14 residues in the CDR3.

V usage is TRBV19 and J usage is TRBJ2-2; 8 nucleotides agree with TRBD1. With V trimmed by 7 bases and J by 4 bases, 8 bases remained unmatched. The CDR3 totals 15 residues. Germline CDR1 LNHDA, CDR2 SQIVND (reference sequence). Here the CDR3 reads CASTVSGGTTGELFF. The CDR3 DNA is TGTGCCAGTACCGTTTCAGGGGGCACCACCGGGGAGCTGTTTTTT.

The chain links TRBV5-1 to TRBJ1-1, with TRBD1 matching over 8 bases. With 4 bases clipped from V and 0 bases from J, the junction kept 5 bases outside the gene matches. The germline V gene encodes CDR1 SGHRS and CDR2 YFSETQ. This CDR3 contains 15 residues. The CDR3 sequence is CASSHGQGMNTEAFF. The CDR3 DNA reads as TGCGCCAGCAGCCATGGACAGGGCATGAACACTGAAGCTTTCTTT.

The count of this clone is one. V is TRBV27 and J is TRBJ2-5, with D perhaps TRBD1 (6 bases). Trimming cost V 6 bases and J 2 bases, with 13 bases left between them. Germline CDR1 MNHEY, CDR2 SMNVEV (reference sequence). The CDR3 covers 14 residues. The CDR3 loop reads CASSNGQGQETQYF. CDR3 in DNA: TGTGCCAGCAGCAACGGGCAGGGGCAAGAGACCCAGTACTTC.

V and J are TRBV2 and TRBJ2-5, with 8 bases identical to TRBD2. The CDR3 covers 14 residues. Germline CDR1 is SNHLY and CDR2 is FYNNEI. Germline trimming cut 6 bases from V and 10 bases from J; bases unmatched to any gene: 13. CDR3 sequence (DNA): TGTGCCAGCAGCCCCCGGGGGGGCCAGAGTGTCCAGTACTTC. This encodes CASSPRGGQSVQYF.

The J gene is TRBJ2-2, the V gene TRBV6-4; D not certain. Germline V gives CDR1 MRHNA, CDR2 SNTAGT. V was clipped by 6 bases and J by 1 base, with 9 bases between them. This CDR3 is built from 14 residues. The CDR3 coding sequence is TGTGCCAGCAGCTATGACTGGAACACCGGGGAGCTGTTTTTT. Residues: CASSYDWNTGELFF.

In this sample, this clone turned up once. The chain is built from TRBV6-5 and TRBJ2-7; TRBD1 matches at 8 bases. Trimming took 4 bases from V and 1 from J; bases not matched to a gene: 3. The length of the CDR3 is 14 residues. Germline CDR1 is MNHEY and CDR2 is SVGAGI. The CDR3 sequence: CASSSGGASYEQYF. CDR3 coding DNA: TGTGCCAGCAGTTCAGGGGGCGCATCCTACGAGCAGTACTTC.

This clone was seen only once. The chain links TRBV5-8 to TRBJ1-5; D perhaps matches TRBD1 (5 bases). The CDR3 totals 16 residues. Germline V gene lookup returns CDR1 SGHTS and CDR2 YDEGEE. V was shortened by 3 bases and J by 3 bases, with 16 bases between the two germline ends. The CDR3 DNA reads TGTGCCAGCAGCTCTGCTTGGACACCTAACAATCAGCCCCAGCATTTT. Translating it yields CASSSAWTPNNQPQHF.

The CDR3 nucleotides read TGTGCCAGTAGTGGGAGCGAGTGGAACACTGAAGCTTTCTTT. It yields the protein CASSGSEWNTEAFF. This rearrangement joins TRBV19 to TRBJ1-1; D unclear. The length of the CDR3 is 14 residues. Per the germline V gene, CDR1 is LNHDA and CDR2 is SQIVND (reference sequence). Trimming cost V 5 bases and J 1 base, with 11 bases left between them.

The rearrangement uses TRBV5-1 and TRBJ1-1; a weak D match, TRBD1 (5 bases). Trimming removed 5 bases from V and 2 bases from J, with 13 bases in between. The CDR3 extends over 14 amino acids. Germline assignment: CDR1 SGHRS and CDR2 YFSETQ. CDR3: CASRRAGPNTEAFF. CDR3 bases: TGCGCCAGCAGGAGGGCGGGACCCAACACTGAAGCTTTCTTT. Drawing the rest from reference TRBV5-1 and TRBJ1-1, the complete variable domain is KAGVTQTPRYLIKTRGQQVTLSCSPISGHRSVSWYQQTPGQGLQFLFEYFSETQRNKGNFPGRFSGRQFSNSRSEMNVSTLELGDSALYLCASRRAGPNTEAFFGQGTRLTVV.

This rearrangement joins TRBV13 to TRBJ2-5; tentatively, D is TRBD2 (6 bases). V lost 5 bases and J lost 7, with 20 bases in between. The V gene's germline CDR1 is PRHDT and CDR2 FYEKMQ (reference sequence). The CDR3 sequence is 15 residues long. The CDR3 loop is CASSRNEAGSRTQYF. The CDR3 DNA follows: TGTGCCAGCAGCCGCAACGAGGCGGGGTCAAGGACCCAGTACTTC. Looking up the rest from reference TRBV13 and TRBJ2-5 gives the full variable domain: AAGVIQSPRHLIKEKRETATLKCYPIPRHDTVYWYQQGPGQDPQFLISFYEKMQSDKGSIPDRFSAQQFSDYHSELNMSSLELGDSALYFCASSRNEAGSRTQYFGPGTRLLVL.

The rearrangement links TRBV10-3 to TRBJ2-1; 8 nucleotides match TRBD1. The trim removed 5 bases at V and 2 bases at J, leaving 5 bases unmatched. CDR1 and CDR2 (germline): ENHRY, SYGVKD. The CDR3 extends over 15 amino acids. In DNA, the CDR3 is TGTGCCATCAGTCAAGACAGGGGAGCCTACAATGAGCAGTTCTTC. Translating gives CAISQDRGAYNEQFF.

The chain combines TRBV24-1 with TRBJ1-5; TRBD1 agrees at 7 bases. This CDR3 spans 17 amino acids. V dropped 4 bases and J dropped 2; count of bases not matched to a gene: 10. Germline-derived CDR1 and CDR2 are KGHDR and SFDVKD. As DNA, the CDR3 is TGTGCCACCAGTGACCCTACAAGACAGGGAGGCAATCAGCCCCAGCATTTT. The encoded protein is CATSDPTRQGGNQPQHF.

The rearrangement uses TRBV3-1 (or the pseudogene TRBV3-2) and TRBJ1-2; D ambiguous. The germline V gene encodes CDR1 LGHDT and CDR2 YNNKEL (reference sequence). Trimming cost V 0 bases and J 8 bases, with 16 bases left between them. The CDR3 contains 15 residues. In DNA, the CDR3 is TGTGCCAGCAGCCAAGATTTAACTCCGCCTAAAGGCTACACCTTC. This encodes CASSQDLTPPKGYTF.